A selection of T cell receptor beta chains follows, all from one sample in a study of blood T cell repertoires in COVID-19. The method was immunoSEQ multiplex PCR; TCRdb's version includes in-frame clones alone and lacks a portion of them. The table lists hundreds of thousands of clones, 86% of them singletons, with 1.4% in the top ten. Input material: peripheral blood. The origin of the receptors is a woman in her thirties with active or convalescent COVID-19. CDR3s include the opening cysteine and the closing phenylalanine or tryptophan. The D gene is left open where the match is weak. Not all rows give a size; the values are once, few, many and, for expanded clones, a class.

CDR3nt	CDR3aa	v_gene	abundance	j_gene	d_gene
TGTGCCAGCAGCTTGGCGGGACAAGTTCACGAGCAGTACTTC	CASSLAGQVHEQYF	TRBV5-4	once	TRBJ2-7	NA
TGTGCCAGCAGCTACGGGACTAGCGGTGGAGAGACCCAGTACTTC	CASSYGTSGGETQYF	TRBV7-9	NA	TRBJ2-5	TRBD2
TGTGCCAGTCAGATCAGCTCCTACAATGAGCAGTTCTTC	CASQISSYNEQFF	TRBV12-3/TRBV12-4	NA	TRBJ2-1	NA
TGTGCCAGCAGCCAAGGGAGGTTCGAAAACTCTGGCTACACCTTC	CASSQGRFENSGYTF	TRBV14	NA	TRBJ1-2	NA
TGTGCCAGCAGCTCGTTGGGACAGGGGTTTGAAAAACTGTTTTTT	CASSSLGQGFEKLFF	TRBV7-9	NA	TRBJ1-4	TRBD1
TGCGCCAGCAGCCGGGACAGGGAGTACGAGCAGTACTTC	CASSRDREYEQYF	TRBV4-1	NA	TRBJ2-7	TRBD1
TGTGCCAGCAGCCCCACAGGGGTCCACGAGCAGTACTTC	CASSPTGVHEQYF	TRBV7-8	few	TRBJ2-7	TRBD1
TGTGCCAGCAAGTTTGACAGGGGGAATACTGAAGCTTTCTTT	CASKFDRGNTEAFF	TRBV7-9	NA	TRBJ1-1	TRBD1
TGTGCCAGCAGTTTAGCCCCAGCGGGGGACCCCTACGAGCAGTACTTC	CASSLAPAGDPYEQYF	TRBV27	NA	TRBJ2-7	TRBD2
TGTGCCAGCAGTTTAACCCCGGGGGGAATCAATTCACCCCTCCACTTT	CASSLTPGGINSPLHF	TRBV27	NA	TRBJ1-6	NA
TGTGCCAGCAGTGAATGGAGCAGTTCCCTCCACTTT	CASSEWSSSLHF	TRBV6-1	NA	TRBJ1-6	NA
TGCGCCAGCAGCCGTATGGCAGGGGGAAGTACTGAAGCTTTCTTT	CASSRMAGGSTEAFF	TRBV4-1	NA	TRBJ1-1	TRBD1
TGTGCCAGTAGTATGGGGGGACTAGCGTGGAGGAATGAGCAGTTCTTC	CASSMGGLAWRNEQFF	TRBV19	NA	TRBJ2-1	TRBD2
TGTGCCAGCAGTGATAGGTTGGGCAGCTCTAACTATGGCTACACCTTC	CASSDRLGSSNYGYTF	TRBV2	once	TRBJ1-2	NA
TGTGCCTGGAGAGCAGCCGGGACTAGGGGATCCTACGAGCAGTACTTC	CAWRAAGTRGSYEQYF	TRBV30	NA	TRBJ2-7	TRBD2